This T cell receptor beta chain was captured by sequencing in a study of T cell responses to AZD1222 COVID-19 vaccine. Study-wide results and limits: The span of vaccine-associated CD4 TCRs extended across spike, with dominance at 160-218 and 743-854. Females outnumbered males among donors, who were mostly white British; clonal diversity was possibly underestimated. The reported proportion of spike-specific TCRs targeting unmutated variant regions was nearly half.

This clone was recorded once. The antigen is undetermined. This table comes from immunoSEQ multiplex PCR, and its TCRdb copy is limited to in-frame clones, with some not included. This sample has about 130,000 clones, with approximately 91% found just once. The germline V gene has CDR1 SGHNT and CDR2 YYREEE (reference sequence). The J segment lost 0 bases and the V segment lost 3 bases, leaving 1 base of the junction unmatched. The CDR3 is 14 residues long. The receptor comes from an adult who received the AZD1222 COVID-19 vaccine. This chain uses TRBV5-4 with TRBJ2-7; 9 bases map to TRBD2. Material: peripheral blood, obtained 28 days after the second AZD1222 dose. The CDR3 coding sequence is TGTGCCAGCAGCTGGGGACTAGCCTCCTACGAGCAGTACTTC. It yields the protein CASSWGLASYEQYF.